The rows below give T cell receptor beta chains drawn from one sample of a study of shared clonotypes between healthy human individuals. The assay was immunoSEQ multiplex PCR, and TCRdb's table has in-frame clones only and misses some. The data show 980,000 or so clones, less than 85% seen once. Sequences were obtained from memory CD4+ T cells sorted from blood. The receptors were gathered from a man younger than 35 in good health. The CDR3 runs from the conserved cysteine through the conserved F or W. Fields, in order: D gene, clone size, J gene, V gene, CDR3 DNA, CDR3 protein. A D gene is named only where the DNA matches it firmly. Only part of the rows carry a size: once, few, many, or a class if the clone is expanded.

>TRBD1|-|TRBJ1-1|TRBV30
TGTGCCCAACGACAGGGTCCTGAAGCTTTCTTT
CAQRQGPEAFF
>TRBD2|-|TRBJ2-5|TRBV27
TGTGCCAGCTCCCTTCGGGGGGTAGGGACCCAGTACTTC
CASSLRGVGTQYF
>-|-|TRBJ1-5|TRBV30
TGTGCCTGGAGTGTGGGGCTCAATCAGCCCCAGCATTTT
CAWSVGLNQPQHF
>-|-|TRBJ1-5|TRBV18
TGTGCCAGCTCACCAAGTCGAGACGGCAATCAGCCCCAGCATTTT
CASSPSRDGNQPQHF
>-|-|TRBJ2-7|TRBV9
TGTGCCAGCAGCCCGGAAGGGAGCTCCTACGAGCAGTACTTC
CASSPEGSSYEQYF
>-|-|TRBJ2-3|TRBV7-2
TGTGCCAGCAGCTTAGAGAGCACCACCACAGATACGCAGTATTTT
CASSLESTTTDTQYF
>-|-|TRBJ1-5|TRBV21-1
TGTGCCAGCAGCCCCCGGGACAGTGATAGCAATCAGCCCCAGCATTTT
CASSPRDSDSNQPQHF
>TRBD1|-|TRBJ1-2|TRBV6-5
TGTGCCAGCAGTTACTCGACAGGGGGTTCCTATGGCTACACCTTC
CASSYSTGGSYGYTF
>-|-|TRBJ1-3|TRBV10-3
TGTGCCATCAGCATACAGGACTCTGGAAACACCATATATTTT
CAISIQDSGNTIYF
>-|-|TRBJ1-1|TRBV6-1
TGTGCCAGCACCCGGAGAGGGAACACTGAAGCTTTCTTT
CASTRRGNTEAFF
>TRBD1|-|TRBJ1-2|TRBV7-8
TGTGCCAGCAGCGCGGACAGGGCCTATGGCTACACCTTC
CASSADRAYGYTF
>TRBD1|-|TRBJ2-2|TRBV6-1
TGTGCCAGTCTGAACAGGGGGGTGACCGGGGAGCTGTTTTTT
CASLNRGVTGELFF
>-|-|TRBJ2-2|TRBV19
TGTGCCAGTAGTATAGAGCAGGGCGGGGAGCTGTTTTTT
CASSIEQGGELFF
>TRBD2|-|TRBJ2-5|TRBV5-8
TGTGCCAGCAGCTTGGGTGCGGGGGGGTCGGAGACCCAGTACTTC
CASSLGAGGSETQYF
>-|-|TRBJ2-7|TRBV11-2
TGTGCCAGCAGCCCTACCATCAAGGGGACCTACGAGCAGTACTTC
CASSPTIKGTYEQYF
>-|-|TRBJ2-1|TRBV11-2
TGTGCCAGCAGCATCCAGGGCAATGAGCAGTTCTTC
CASSIQGNEQFF
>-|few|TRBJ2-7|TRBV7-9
TGTGCCAGCAGCCCCGGTAGGAGTTCCGGGGCCGACTACGAGCAGTACTTC
CASSPGRSSGADYEQYF
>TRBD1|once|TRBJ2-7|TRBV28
TGTGCCAGCAGAGTTGGGGGACAGGGCTTCCGCGAGCAGTACTTC
CASRVGGQGFREQYF
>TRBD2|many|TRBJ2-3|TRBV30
TGTGCCTGGAGTGGCGCTAGCGGTAGCACAGATACGCAGTATTTT
CAWSGASGSTDTQYF
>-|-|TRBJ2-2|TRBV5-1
TGCGCCAGCAGCCCTAACACCGACACCGGGGAGCTGTTTTTT
CASSPNTDTGELFF
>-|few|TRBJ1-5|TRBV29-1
TGCAGCGTTAGCCAAGAAAACAATCAGCCCCAGCATTTT
CSVSQENNQPQHF
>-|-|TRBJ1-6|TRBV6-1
TGTGCCAGCAGTACTGGCACGGCGGAGGGGTCACCCCTCCACTTT
CASSTGTAEGSPLHF
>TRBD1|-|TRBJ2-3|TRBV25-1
TGTGCCAGCGAACCCCGGCTGGGACAGGGGCGCAAGAATACGCAGTATTTT
CASEPRLGQGRKNTQYF
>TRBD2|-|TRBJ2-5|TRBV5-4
TGTGCCAGCAGCTTCGGGGGGGTCCAAGAGACCCAGTACTTC
CASSFGGVQETQYF
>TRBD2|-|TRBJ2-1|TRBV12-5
TGTGCTAGTGGTTTCGGACTAGGCACCTACAATGAGCAGTTCTTC
CASGFGLGTYNEQFF
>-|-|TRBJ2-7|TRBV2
TGTGCCAGCAGTGATTTACAAGTCTCCTACGAGCAGTACTTC
CASSDLQVSYEQYF
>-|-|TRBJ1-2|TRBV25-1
TGTGCCAGCGGTGGACAGATAGCCCACGAACATGGCTACACCTTC
CASGGQIAHEHGYTF
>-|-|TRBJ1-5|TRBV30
TGTGCCTGGAGTCGAAAGGGGTCTAGCAATCAGCCCCAGCATTTT
CAWSRKGSSNQPQHF
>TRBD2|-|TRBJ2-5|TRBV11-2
TGTGCCAGCAGCGCAAGACTAGCGGGAGTGGAGACCCAGTACTTC
CASSARLAGVETQYF
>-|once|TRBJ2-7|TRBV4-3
TGCGCCAGCAGCCAAGAGCCTAACTACGAGCAGTACTTC
CASSQEPNYEQYF
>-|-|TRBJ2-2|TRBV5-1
TGCGCCAGCAGGGAGGGGTCGAACACCGGGGAGCTGTTTTTT
CASREGSNTGELFF
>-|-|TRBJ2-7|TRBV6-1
TGTGCCAGCAGTGAACTGGGGACCTCAGGTGGCGAGCAGTACTTC
CASSELGTSGGEQYF
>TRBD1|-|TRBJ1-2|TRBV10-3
TGTGCCATCAGTGGGGCAGGGGGCGGATATGGCTACACCTTC
CAISGAGGGYGYTF
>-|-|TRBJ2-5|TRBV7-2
TGTGCCAGCAGCTTATGGGTGAGACGCGGAGAGACCCAGTACTTC
CASSLWVRRGETQYF
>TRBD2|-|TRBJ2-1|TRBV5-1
TGCGCCAGCAGGGCGAGCGGGGGCTTTAACAATGAGCAGTTCTTC
CASRASGGFNNEQFF